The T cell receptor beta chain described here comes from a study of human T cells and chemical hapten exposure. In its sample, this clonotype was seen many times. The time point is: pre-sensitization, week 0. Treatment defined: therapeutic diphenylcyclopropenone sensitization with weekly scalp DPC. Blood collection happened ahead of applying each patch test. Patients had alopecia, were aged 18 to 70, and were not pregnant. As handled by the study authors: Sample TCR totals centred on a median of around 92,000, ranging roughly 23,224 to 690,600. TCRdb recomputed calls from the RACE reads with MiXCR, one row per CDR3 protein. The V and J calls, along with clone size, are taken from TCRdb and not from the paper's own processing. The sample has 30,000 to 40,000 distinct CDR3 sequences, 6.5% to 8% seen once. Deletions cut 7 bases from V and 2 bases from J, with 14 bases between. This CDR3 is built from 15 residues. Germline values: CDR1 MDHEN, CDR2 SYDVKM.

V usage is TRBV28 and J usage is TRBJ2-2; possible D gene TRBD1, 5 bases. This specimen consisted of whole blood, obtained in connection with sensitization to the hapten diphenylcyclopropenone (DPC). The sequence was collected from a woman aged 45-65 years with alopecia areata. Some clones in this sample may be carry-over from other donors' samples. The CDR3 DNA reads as TGTGCCAGCACCGACAGCAGACGAAACACCGGGGAGCTGTTTTTT. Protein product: CASTDSRRNTGELFF.